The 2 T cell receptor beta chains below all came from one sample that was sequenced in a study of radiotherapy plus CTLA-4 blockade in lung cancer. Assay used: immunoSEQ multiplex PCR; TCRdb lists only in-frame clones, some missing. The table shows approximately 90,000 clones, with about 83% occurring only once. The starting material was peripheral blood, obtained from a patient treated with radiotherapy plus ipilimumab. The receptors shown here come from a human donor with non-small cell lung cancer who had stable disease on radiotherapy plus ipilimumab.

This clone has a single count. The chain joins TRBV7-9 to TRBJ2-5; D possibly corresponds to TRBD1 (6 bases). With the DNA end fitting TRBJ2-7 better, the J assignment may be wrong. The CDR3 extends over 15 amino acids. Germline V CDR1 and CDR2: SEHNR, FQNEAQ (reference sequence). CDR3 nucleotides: TGTGCCAGCAGCCCTGGGGGCGGGCATTCCTACGAGCAGTACTTC. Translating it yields CASSPGGGHSYEQYF.

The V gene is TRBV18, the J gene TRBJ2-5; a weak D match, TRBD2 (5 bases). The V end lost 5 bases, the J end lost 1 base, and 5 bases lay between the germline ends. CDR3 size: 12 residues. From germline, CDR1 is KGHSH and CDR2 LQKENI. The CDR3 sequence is CASSGLQETQYF. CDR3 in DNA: TGTGCCAGCTCAGGACTCCAAGAGACCCAGTACTTC.